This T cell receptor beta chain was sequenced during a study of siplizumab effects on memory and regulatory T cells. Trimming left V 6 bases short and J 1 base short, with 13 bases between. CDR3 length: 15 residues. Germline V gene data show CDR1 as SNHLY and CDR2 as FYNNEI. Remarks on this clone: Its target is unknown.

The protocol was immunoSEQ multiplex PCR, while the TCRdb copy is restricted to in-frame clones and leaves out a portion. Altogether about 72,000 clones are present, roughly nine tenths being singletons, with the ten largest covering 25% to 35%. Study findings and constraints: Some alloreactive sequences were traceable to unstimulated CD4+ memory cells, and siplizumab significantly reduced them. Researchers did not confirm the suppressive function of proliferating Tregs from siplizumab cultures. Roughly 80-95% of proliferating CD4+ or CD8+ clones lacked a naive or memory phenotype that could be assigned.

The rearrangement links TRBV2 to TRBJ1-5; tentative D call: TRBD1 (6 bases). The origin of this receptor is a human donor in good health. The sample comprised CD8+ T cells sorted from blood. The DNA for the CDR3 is TGTGCCAGCAGGCCAGCCGGACAGAGCAATCAGCCCCAGCATTTT. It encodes CASRPAGQSNQPQHF.